The clone carrying this TCR beta chain appeared once. The data are from a study of blood T cell repertoires in COVID-19. During active infection, Seattle patients enrolled and were then monitored through disease. In the authors' methods: Reference gene primer amplification gave estimated nucleated cell counts. Measured with immunoSEQ multiplex PCR; TCRdb has only the in-frame clones, and not every one. The V and J calls and clone size come from that table; D and trimming were worked out from the DNA. The repertoire holds tens of thousands of clones, with about 85% as singletons. Specimen: peripheral blood. The receptor's source is a man in his fifties or sixties with COVID-19, enrolled during active disease.

The CDR3 DNA sequence: TGCGCCAGCAGTGAGAATCCGCGGGAAAGCTACGAGCAGTACTTC. Amino acid sequence: CASSENPRESYEQYF. The V gene is TRBV10-2, the J gene TRBJ2-7, with D possibly matching TRBD2 (6 bases). The CDR3 is made up of 15 amino acids. Trimming took 2 bases from V and 3 from J, leaving 14 bases between them. CDR1 WSHSY and CDR2 SAAADI come from the germline V gene.